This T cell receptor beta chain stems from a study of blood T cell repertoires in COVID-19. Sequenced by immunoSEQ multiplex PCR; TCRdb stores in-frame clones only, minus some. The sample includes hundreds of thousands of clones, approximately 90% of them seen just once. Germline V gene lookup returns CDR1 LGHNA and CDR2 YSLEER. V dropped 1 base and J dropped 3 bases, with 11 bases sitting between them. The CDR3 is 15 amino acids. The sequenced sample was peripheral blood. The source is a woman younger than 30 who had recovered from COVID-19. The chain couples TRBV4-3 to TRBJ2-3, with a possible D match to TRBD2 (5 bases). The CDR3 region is CASSQVALATDTQYF. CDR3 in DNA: TGCGCCAGCAGCCAAGTCGCGCTAGCTACAGATACGCAGTATTTT.